Described below is a single T cell receptor beta chain sequence and its context. Its specificity is unknown. Pools of viral peptides were used by the ViraFEST assay to expand antigen-specific CD4+ T cells ahead of sequencing. At the end of more than 8 days of culture, CD4+ T cells were isolated. Each participant was given two doses of one vaccine (BNT162b2 or mRNA-1273). Among the vaccine recipients, none had a prior SARS-CoV-2 infection, and nucleocapsid antibodies were negative. Each culture well received about 1.8 million PBMC. These cells were then cultured in IMDM with approximately 9.8 IU/ml IL-2 and 9.5 to 10 ug/ml peptides. The data were obtained in a study of vaccination effects on CD4 cells after COVID-19. The overall study: The median interval between the second dose and post-vaccine sampling was 72 days.

Study-level points and caveats: Healthy vaccinees had only 1 of 255 vaccine-induced clones cross-react with common cold coronaviruses.

Clones were sequenced by immunoSEQ multiplex PCR, and TCRdb holds only the in-frame ones, with some missing. This sample has tens of thousands of clones, with approximately 81% found just once. The clonotype originates from a human donor who received a COVID-19 vaccine. Sequencing was performed on CD4+ T cells from PBMCs cultured with HCoV-229E spike peptides, taken after COVID-19 vaccination.

The CDR3 DNA reads as TGTGCCAGCTCACCGGGACAGGATAACTATGGCTACACCTTC. Its translation: CASSPGQDNYGYTF. The gene calls are TRBV18 and TRBJ1-2; 8 bases map to TRBD1. The CDR3 loop spans 14 amino acids. The germline CDR1 and CDR2 sequences are KGHSH and LQKENI. J lost 1 base, V lost 3 bases, and 1 base had no gene match.